A single T cell receptor beta chain is shown here with its context. Antigen specificity is unknown. Focal radiation plus CTLA-4 blockade with ipilimumab was administered to patients who had chemo-refractory metastatic non-small-cell lung cancer. The sample originates from a study of radiotherapy plus CTLA-4 blockade in lung cancer. The length of the CDR3 is 15 residues. Trimming took 6 bases from V and 3 from J, leaving 16 bases between them. Germline values: CDR1 MNHNS, CDR2 SASEGT. Profiling relied on immunoSEQ multiplex PCR, and the TCRdb table lists in-frame clones only, not all of them. The table records some 78,000 clones, about 90% of them present only once. Study results and caveats: After radiotherapy and ipilimumab, tumor-derived clones expanded in peripheral blood.

The material sequenced was peripheral blood, taken from a patient treated with radiotherapy plus ipilimumab. The clonotype comes from a human donor with non-small cell lung cancer who had a partial response to radiotherapy plus ipilimumab. The V call is TRBV6-1, the J call TRBJ2-3, with TRBD1 as a possible D gene (6 bases). CDR3 region: CASSQRNRATDTQYF. Written as DNA, the CDR3 is TGTGCCAGCAGCCAGAGGAACAGGGCGACAGATACGCAGTATTTT.